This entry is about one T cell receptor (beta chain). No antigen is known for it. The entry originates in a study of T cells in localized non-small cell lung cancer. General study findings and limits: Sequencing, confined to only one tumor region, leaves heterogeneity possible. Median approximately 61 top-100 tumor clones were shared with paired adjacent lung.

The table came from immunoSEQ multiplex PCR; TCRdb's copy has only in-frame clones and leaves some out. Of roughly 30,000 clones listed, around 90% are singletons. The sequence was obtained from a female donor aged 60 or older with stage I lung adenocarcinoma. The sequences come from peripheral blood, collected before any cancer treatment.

The CDR3 coding sequence is TGCGCCAGCAGCCATCCCGGGACAGGGCACTACGAGCAGTACTTC. Amino acids: CASSHPGTGHYEQYF. The chain uses TRBV4-1 and TRBJ2-7; TRBD1 aligns across 9 bases. V lost 3 bases to trimming and J lost 3 bases; unmatched junction nucleotides: 6. Germline V lookup: CDR1 MGHRA, CDR2 YSYEKL. The CDR3 consists of 15 residues.